The 30 T cell receptor beta chains below come from one sample, sequenced in a study of T cell changes during pregnancy in multiple sclerosis. The protocol was immunoSEQ multiplex PCR, while the TCRdb copy is restricted to in-frame clones and leaves out a portion. The sample contains around 71,000 clones, 90% to 95% of which appear only once. The sample in question was peripheral blood, obtained in the third trimester of pregnancy. These receptors all come from a female donor with multiple sclerosis, enrolled in a pregnancy study.

This clone was seen only a few times. The chain joins TRBV9 to TRBJ2-2, with 8 bases that match TRBD2. This CDR3 has 17 amino acids. Germline V gene data show CDR1 as SGDLS and CDR2 as YYNGEE. V lost 3 bases and J lost 3; bases outside the gene matches: 10. DNA of the CDR3: TGTGCCAGCAGCGCAACGGCATTGCGGGAGGACACCGGGGAGCTGTTTTTT. It yields the protein CASSATALREDTGELFF.

The V call is TRBV10-3, the J call TRBJ2-1, with TRBD1 identical over 8 bases. CDR1 is ENHRY and CDR2 is SYGVKD in the germline V gene. The length of the CDR3 is 13 residues. Trimming removed 10 bases from V and 5 bases from J; junction bases left unmatched: 7. The CDR3 nucleotides are TGTGCCAGTGAGACAGGGGATCACAATGAGCAGTTCTTC. Protein sequence: CASETGDHNEQFF.

The chain employs TRBV7-9 and TRBJ2-4; 10 bases line up with TRBD2. After removal of 5 bases from V and 3 bases from J, the junction contained 7 bases not matched to a gene. Germline V gene lookup returns CDR1 SEHNR and CDR2 FQNEAQ (reference sequence). The CDR3 spans 16 residues. The chain's CDR3 is CASSPPLAGGKNIQYF. CDR3 coding DNA: TGTGCCAGCAGCCCCCCTTTAGCGGGAGGCAAAAACATTCAGTACTTC.

Only a few counts were recorded for this clone. V gene TRBV5-4 combines with J gene TRBJ2-1; D is perhaps TRBD1 (6 bases). The germline CDR1 and CDR2 sequences are SGHNT and YYREEE (reference sequence). Trimming cost V 4 bases and J 9 bases, with 20 bases left between them. The length of the CDR3 is 15 residues. CDR3 nucleotides: TGTGCCAGCAGCCCAGAAGGTGGGACATCCTTTGAGCAGTTCTTC. Amino acids: CASSPEGGTSFEQFF.

V and J are TRBV9 and TRBJ1-1, with D unclear. Trimming shortened V by 0 bases and J by 11 bases, and 11 bases separated the two germline ends. Germline loops: CDR1 SGDLS, CDR2 YYNGEE. The CDR3 is 12 residues long. CDR3 nucleotides: TGTGCCAGCAGCGTAGAAGGAGGGCGGGCTTTCTTT. It specifies CASSVEGGRAFF.

The V call is TRBV7-8, the J call TRBJ2-7, with 12 bases that match TRBD2. V was pared by 5 bases and J by 0 bases, with 14 bases of the junction left unmatched. The CDR3 totals 19 residues. The V gene's germline CDR1 is SGHVS and CDR2 FQNEAQ. The CDR3 nucleotides are TGTGCCAGCAGCGTTAGTAGGACTAGCGGGACTGTGATCTCCTACGAGCAGTACTTC. Translation gives CASSVSRTSGTVISYEQYF.

V and J are TRBV11-3 and TRBJ1-1, with D uncertain. The ends were cut back, 1 base at V and 1 base at J, with 10 bases in the middle. The CDR3 length is 15 residues. Looked up from germline, CDR1 is SGHNT and CDR2 is YENEEA. CDR3 region: CASSLGSAGNTEAFF. The CDR3 coding sequence is TGTGCCAGCAGCTTAGGTAGTGCAGGGAACACTGAAGCTTTCTTT.

Within the sample, this clone is medium-sized. The chain uses TRBV6-4 and TRBJ2-2, with D maybe TRBD2 (6 bases). V lost 2 bases and J lost 2, with 6 bases in between. The germline V gene has CDR1 MRHNA and CDR2 SNTAGT. The CDR3 spans 14 residues. In DNA form, the CDR3 reads TGTGCCAGCAGTGACGGGACTAACACCGGGGAGCTGTTTTTT. Its translation: CASSDGTNTGELFF.

This chain uses TRBV19 with TRBJ1-2; tentative D call: TRBD1 (6 bases). V shed 6 bases and J shed 3 bases, with 14 bases lying between them. Germline CDR1 reads LNHDA; CDR2 reads SQIVND (reference sequence). The CDR3 has 14 amino acids. The CDR3 DNA sequence: TGTGCCAGTAGCCAACAGGGTAAAGACTATGGCTACACCTTC. Its translation: CASSQQGKDYGYTF.

The chain employs TRBV20-1 and TRBJ2-7, with TRBD1 matching 7 bases. Germline V gene lookup returns CDR1 DFQATT and CDR2 SNEGSKA (reference sequence). The CDR3 covers 11 residues. Trimming took 7 bases from V and 4 from J; bases not matched to a gene: 4. CDR3 residues: CSEQGSYEQYF. In DNA, the CDR3 is TGCAGTGAACAGGGGAGTTACGAGCAGTACTTC.

The gene calls are TRBV2 and TRBJ2-1; 9 nucleotides align to TRBD2. The CDR3 has 15 amino acids. CDR1 is SNHLY and CDR2 is FYNNEI in the germline V gene. V was pared by 4 bases and J by 8 bases, with 9 bases of the junction left unmatched. The CDR3 spells CASSGIAGVRDEQFF. The DNA of the CDR3 is TGTGCCAGCAGTGGAATAGCGGGAGTTCGGGATGAGCAGTTCTTC.

This clone was seen only once. This sequence joins TRBV28 and TRBJ2-7; D unclear. This CDR3 has 11 residues. The germline gives CDR1 MDHEN, CDR2 SYDVKM. V was shortened by 6 bases and J by 4 bases, with 7 bases between the two germline ends. This CDR3 is CASRSSYEQYF. CDR3 DNA sequence: TGTGCCAGCAGGTCGAGTTACGAGCAGTACTTC.

V and J are TRBV28 and TRBJ2-7; possibly TRBD1 for D (5 bases). This CDR3 is built from 12 residues. The germline V gene has CDR1 MDHEN and CDR2 SYDVKM. V lost 2 bases and J 5 bases, leaving 7 bases between the germline ends. The CDR3 nucleotides read TGTGCCAGCAGTTTAGACAGTGACGAGCAGTACTTC. This gives the protein CASSLDSDEQYF.

The chain combines TRBV19 with TRBJ2-1; possible D gene TRBD1, 5 bases. V gave up 1 base and J gave up 5 bases, with 9 bases separating them. This CDR3 is built from 14 residues. The germline gives CDR1 LNHDA, CDR2 SQIVND (reference sequence). This chain's CDR3 is CASSIGDRNNEQFF. In DNA, the CDR3 is TGTGCCAGTAGTATAGGAGACAGAAACAATGAGCAGTTCTTC.

Turning to this clone: One end of the junction is discordant with germline, which a read error may explain. This chain joins TRBV5-1 and TRBJ2-5; 8 nucleotides match TRBD2. This CDR3 contains 14 residues. The germline gives CDR1 SGHRS, CDR2 YFSETQ. The CDR3 protein is CASTLGGTRETQYF. CDR3 DNA: TGCGCCAGCACCTTGGGTGGGACTAGGGAGACCCAGTACTTC.

The chain employs TRBV28 and TRBJ1-3, with a possible D match to TRBD1 (6 bases). The CDR3 sequence is 19 residues long. The germline V and J ends were trimmed by 8 bases and 0 bases, with 26 bases remaining between them. Germline lookup yields CDR1 MDHEN and CDR2 SYDVKM. DNA for the CDR3: TGTGCCAGCGGGGTAACAGGGCCCCAAACCTTTTACTCTGGAAACACCATATATTTT. It specifies CASGVTGPQTFYSGNTIYF.

The chain carries TRBV7-3 and TRBJ2-5; TRBD2 matches 9 bases. CDR1 and CDR2 (germline): SGHTA, FQGTGA. V was pared by 5 bases and J by 2 bases, with 3 bases of the junction left unmatched. CDR3 length: 14 amino acids. This CDR3 reads CASSPTSGQETQYF. The CDR3 nucleotides are TGTGCCAGCAGCCCTACTAGCGGGCAAGAGACCCAGTACTTC. The full variable domain, its missing parts supplied by reference TRBV7-3 and TRBJ2-5, is GAGVSQTPSNKVTEKGKYVELRCDPISGHTALYWYRQSLGQGPEFLIYFQGTGAADDSGLPNDRFFAVRPEGSVSTLKIQRTERGDSAVYLCASSPTSGQETQYFGPGTRLLVL.

The CDR3 here is CAWSVGGTEAFF. The CDR3 DNA reads TGTGCCTGGAGTGTGGGGGGCACTGAAGCTTTCTTT. This chain connects TRBV30 to TRBJ1-1, with D tentatively TRBD1 (5 bases). This CDR3 is built from 12 residues. From germline, CDR1 is GTSNPN and CDR2 SVGIG (reference sequence). The V and J ends lost 0 bases and 4 bases respectively, with 6 bases between them. Full variable domain (outside the CDR3, taken from reference TRBV30 and TRBJ1-1): SQTIHQWPATLVQPVGSPLSLECTVEGTSNPNLYWYRQAAGRGLQLLFYSVGIGQISSEVPQNLSASRPQDRQFILSSKKLLLSDSGFYLCAWSVGGTEAFFGQGTRLTVV.

This clone was seen a single time. The rearrangement links TRBV18 to TRBJ1-1; 8 nucleotides align to TRBD1. Germline-derived CDR1 and CDR2 are KGHSH and LQKENI. V shed 4 bases and J 0 bases; nucleotides not matched to a gene: 10. The CDR3 consists of 17 residues. The CDR3 bases are TGTGCCAGCTCACGACTCTGGGTCAGGGGGCTGAACACTGAAGCTTTCTTT. It specifies CASSRLWVRGLNTEAFF.

This clone turned up a few times. J is TRBJ1-4 and V is TRBV4-1; D gene ambiguous. V was shortened by 1 base and J by 8 bases, with 14 bases between the two germline ends. The CDR3 runs 15 residues. Germline V gene lookup returns CDR1 MGHRA and CDR2 YSYEKL. Here the CDR3 reads CASSQAGLEIEKLFF. The CDR3 coding sequence is TGCGCCAGCAGCCAAGCTGGGTTGGAGATAGAAAAACTGTTTTTT.

This clone has just one count. The chain is built from TRBV28 and TRBJ1-1; TRBD1 matches at 12 bases. The germline gives CDR1 MDHEN, CDR2 SYDVKM. V shed 8 bases, J shed 8 bases, and the junction held 9 bases outside the gene matches. The CDR3 extends over 14 amino acids. The CDR3 is CASGAGTGGREAFF. In DNA, the CDR3 is TGTGCCAGCGGAGCCGGGACAGGGGGCCGCGAAGCTTTCTTT.

The CDR3 DNA is TGTGCCAGCAGCCAAGAAAGGTATAGCGGGGGCTCCTACAATGAGCAGTTCTTC. Translation gives CASSQERYSGGSYNEQFF. The chain employs TRBV4-2 and TRBJ2-1; 9 bases agree with TRBD2. This CDR3 is 18 amino acids long. V shed 0 bases and J 0 bases; nucleotides not matched to a gene: 6. Germline V gene lookup returns CDR1 LGHNA and CDR2 YNFKEQ.

The chain employs TRBV19 and TRBJ1-1; D perhaps matches TRBD1 (5 bases). V was shortened by 7 bases and J by 5 bases, with 14 bases between the two germline ends. There are 13 residues in the CDR3. The V gene's germline CDR1 is LNHDA and CDR2 SQIVND (reference sequence). CDR3 region: CASTRRGVTEAFF. The DNA for the CDR3 is TGTGCCAGTACAAGGCGGGGGGTGACTGAAGCTTTCTTT. The full variable domain, in which reference TRBV19 and TRBJ1-1 provide the parts outside the CDR3, is DGGITQSPKYLFRKEGQNVTLSCEQNLNHDAMYWYRQDPGQGLRLIYYSQIVNDFQKGDIAEGYSVSREKKESFPLTVTSAQKNPTAFYLCASTRRGVTEAFFGQGTRLTVV.

V and J are TRBV10-3 and TRBJ2-7; 10 nucleotides line up with TRBD1. V shed 2 bases, J shed 5 bases, and the junction held 9 bases outside the gene matches. This CDR3 region has 16 residues. Germline V gene sequence: CDR1 ENHRY, CDR2 SYGVKD. CDR3 nucleotides: TGTGCCATCAGTGAGCCGGACAGGGGGGTTCACGACGAGCAGTACTTC. This gives the protein CAISEPDRGVHDEQYF.

This chain uses TRBV7-2 with TRBJ2-5, with 9 bases aligning to TRBD2. The CDR3 runs to 15 residues. Germline values: CDR1 SGHTA, CDR2 FQGNSA. After removal of 2 bases from V and 4 bases from J, the junction contained 5 bases not matched to a gene. The CDR3 here is CASSLLAGEAETQYF. The CDR3 DNA is TGTGCCAGCAGCTTATTAGCGGGAGAAGCAGAGACCCAGTACTTC.

The chain joins TRBV18 to TRBJ2-1, with 12 bases matching TRBD1. V gave up 3 bases and J gave up 7 bases; unmatched junction bases: 10. From germline, CDR1 is KGHSH and CDR2 LQKENI. This CDR3 region has 17 residues. The CDR3, as DNA: TGTGCCAGCTCACCGCGAGCCGGGACAGGGGGCAGGAATGAGCAGTTCTTC. Translating it yields CASSPRAGTGGRNEQFF.

This clone appeared once. V is TRBV6-5 and J is TRBJ1-1; a weak D match, TRBD1 (5 bases). The CDR3 length is 13 residues. V was clipped by 6 bases and J by 5 bases, with 13 bases between them. Per germline, CDR1 MNHEY and CDR2 SVGAGI. The CDR3 DNA follows: TGTGCCAGCAGCCCAGGGACTAGGACTGAAGCTTTCTTT. It encodes CASSPGTRTEAFF.

V and J are TRBV6-1 and TRBJ1-4; weak D call: TRBD1 (5 bases). Germline V gives CDR1 MNHNS, CDR2 SASEGT. The CDR3 is 15 amino acids. V was cut by 6 bases and J by 8 bases, with 19 bases left in between. CDR3: CASSPSLQPGEKLFF. In DNA form, the CDR3 reads TGTGCCAGCAGCCCTAGTCTACAGCCAGGGGAAAAACTGTTTTTT.

The chain has TRBV11-3 and TRBJ2-1; TRBD2 matches 9 bases. V gave up 5 bases and J gave up 4 bases; unmatched junction bases: 6. The CDR3 consists of 15 residues. Per the germline V gene, CDR1 is SGHNT and CDR2 is YENEEA. The chain's CDR3 is CASSLLAGSYNEQFF. The CDR3, as DNA: TGTGCCAGCAGCCTTCTAGCGGGGAGTTACAATGAGCAGTTCTTC.

The J gene is TRBJ2-5, the V gene TRBV4-1, with D uncertain. V lost 6 bases, J lost 1 base, and 12 bases lay in between. Germline values: CDR1 MGHRA, CDR2 YSYEKL. This CDR3 is built from 14 residues. As DNA, the CDR3 is TGCGCCAGCAGTAAACAGAGAAGCCAAGAGACCCAGTACTTC. Protein sequence: CASSKQRSQETQYF.